Below are 19 T cell receptor beta chains sequenced from a single sample in a study of cytomegalovirus exposure and HLA in healthy donors. The PCR ran on 60 Vbeta and 13 Jbeta primers. The method was immunoSEQ multiplex PCR; TCRdb's version includes in-frame clones alone and lacks a portion of them. Of over 250,000 clones listed, 75% to 90% were seen once; the top ten hold around 4%. Sequenced material: PBMCs. All receptors derive from a man aged 40-50 years in good health and CMV-seropositive.

J is TRBJ1-4 and V is TRBV4-1, with unresolved D. CDR3 length equals 14 residues. V gave up 2 bases and J gave up 3 bases, with 7 bases separating them. Germline assignment: CDR1 MGHRA and CDR2 YSYEKL. CDR3 sequence (DNA): TGCGCCAGCAGCCAACGGGATGCTAATGAAAAACTGTTTTTT. Translating gives CASSQRDANEKLFF.

This clone appeared a few times. V is TRBV27 and J is TRBJ2-7; D possibly corresponds to TRBD1 (5 bases). Germline CDR1 MNHEY, CDR2 SMNVEV (reference sequence). The CDR3 length is 15 residues. V was trimmed by 4 bases and J by 6 bases, leaving 19 bases between them. CDR3 loop: CASSYQGPPPPEQYF. In DNA, the CDR3 is TGTGCCAGCAGTTACCAGGGCCCACCGCCTCCCGAGCAGTACTTC.

The chain recombines TRBV5-4 with TRBJ2-7; TRBD2 is a possible D gene (5 bases). The CDR3 consists of 14 residues. The germline CDR1 and CDR2 sequences are SGHNT and YYREEE (reference sequence). Trimming left V 2 bases short and J 2 bases short, with 11 bases between. This CDR3 reads CASSFQRKPYEQYF. The CDR3 DNA is TGTGCCAGCAGCTTCCAGCGGAAGCCCTACGAGCAGTACTTC.

V is TRBV27 and J is TRBJ2-7, with D unclear. This CDR3 comprises 15 residues. The V end was cut by 2 bases, the J end by 0 bases, with 11 bases between. The V gene's germline CDR1 is MNHEY and CDR2 SMNVEV (reference sequence). The CDR3 DNA sequence: TGTGCCAGCAGTTTAACCCGTAGACTCTCCTACGAGCAGTACTTC. Translating gives CASSLTRRLSYEQYF.

This clone was observed once. This chain uses TRBV7-2 with TRBJ2-3; 8 nucleotides match TRBD2. The V gene's germline CDR1 is SGHTA and CDR2 FQGNSA. With 5 bases clipped from V and 6 bases from J, the junction kept 19 bases outside the gene matches. The CDR3 is 18 residues long. The CDR3 DNA reads TGTGCCAGCAGCAACCTAGGGAGACTAGCGAGGAGGGGGGATACGCAGTATTTT. Translation: CASSNLGRLARRGDTQYF. The variable domain in full, completed from reference TRBV7-2 and TRBJ2-3, reads GAGVSQSPSNKVTEKGKDVELRCDPISGHTALYWYRQSLGQGLEFLIYFQGNSAPDKSGLPSDRFSAERTGGSVSTLTIQRTQQEDSAVYLCASSNLGRLARRGDTQYFGPGTRLTVL.

V usage is TRBV19 and J usage is TRBJ1-4; 10 positions agree with TRBD1. The ends lost 5 bases at V and 3 bases at J; junction bases unmatched: 3. The CDR3 consists of 15 residues. Germline CDR1 LNHDA, CDR2 SQIVND (reference sequence). CDR3 loop: CASSDRGRSNEKLFF. In DNA, the CDR3 is TGTGCCAGTAGTGACAGGGGGCGGTCTAATGAAAAACTGTTTTTT.

The rearrangement joins TRBV18 to TRBJ2-4; 7 bases are a match to TRBD2. The length of the CDR3 is 15 residues. In germline, CDR1 is KGHSH, CDR2 LQKENI. Germline trimming cut 1 base from V and 7 bases from J; bases unmatched to any gene: 7. CDR3 bases: TGTGCCAGCTCACCACTAAAGAGCGGGAAGAACATTCAGTACTTC. Translation: CASSPLKSGKNIQYF.

The CDR3 here is CASSAGTPVDQYF. The CDR3 coding sequence is TGTGCCAGTAGTGCCGGGACTCCTGTCGACCAGTACTTC. The chain has TRBV19 and TRBJ2-5, with D perhaps TRBD2 (6 bases). Trimming removed 5 bases at V and 10 bases at J, with 17 bases between. The CDR3 has 13 residues. The germline V gene encodes CDR1 LNHDA and CDR2 SQIVND (reference sequence).

As for this clone: The same CDR3 arises from other DNA sequences in this sample as well. The rearrangement links TRBV13 to TRBJ2-7, with 10 positions matching TRBD2. There are 15 residues in the CDR3. With 0 bases clipped from V and 1 base from J, the junction kept 0 bases outside the gene matches. Germline V lookup: CDR1 PRHDT, CDR2 FYEKMQ (reference sequence). For the CDR3, the DNA is TGTGCCAGCAGCTTAGGGACTAGCGGGTCCTACGAGCAGTACTTC. Protein sequence: CASSLGTSGSYEQYF. The full variable domain, rest sourced from reference TRBV13 and TRBJ2-7, is AAGVIQSPRHLIKEKRETATLKCYPIPRHDTVYWYQQGPGQDPQFLISFYEKMQSDKGSIPDRFSAQQFSDYHSELNMSSLELGDSALYFCASSLGTSGSYEQYFGPGTRLTVT.

The chain uses TRBV28 and TRBJ1-5; maybe TRBD1 (5 bases). With 8 bases removed from V and 6 bases from J, the gap between germline ends came to 14 bases. Germline assignment: CDR1 MDHEN and CDR2 SYDVKM. This CDR3 comprises 13 residues. CDR3 bases: TGTGCCAGCGCCCCAGGGTGGGTTCAGCCCCAGCATTTT. Its protein product is CASAPGWVQPQHF.

The chain has TRBV13 and TRBJ2-3; no definite D call. V was trimmed by 3 bases and J by 0 bases, leaving 4 bases between them. Germline CDR1 and CDR2: PRHDT and FYEKMQ (reference sequence). This CDR3 comprises 13 residues. The CDR3 DNA reads as TGTGCCAGCAGCTTGTTAAGCACAGATACGCAGTATTTT. Encoded protein: CASSLLSTDTQYF.

The J gene is TRBJ2-5, the V gene TRBV7-8, with D unresolved. CDR3 length: 10 residues. Germline V gives CDR1 SGHVS, CDR2 FQNEAQ. Trimming removed 5 bases at V and 5 bases at J, with 3 bases between. The CDR3: CASSPETQYF. The CDR3 nucleotides are TGTGCCAGCAGCCCGGAGACCCAGTACTTC.

The gene calls are TRBV7-3 and TRBJ2-2, with a tentative D call TRBD2 (7 bases). V dropped 2 bases and J dropped 7 bases, with 14 bases sitting between them. The CDR3 covers 15 residues. The germline V gene has CDR1 SGHTA and CDR2 FQGTGA. CDR3 DNA: TGTGCCAGCAGCTTATCGGGGGGCCTTGGCGGGGAGCTGTTTTTT. The encoded protein is CASSLSGGLGGELFF.

The chain has TRBV4-2 and TRBJ2-1; D might be TRBD2 (6 bases). Trimming removed 3 bases from V and 5 bases from J, with 8 bases in between. CDR1 and CDR2 from the germline V gene are LGHNA and YNFKEQ. This CDR3 is 13 amino acids long. CDR3 protein: CASSQIADNEQFF. As DNA, the CDR3 is TGTGCCAGCAGCCAGATAGCGGACAATGAGCAGTTCTTC.

This clone has just one count. The chain carries TRBV19 and TRBJ1-4, with a tentative D call TRBD1 (6 bases). The CDR3 sequence is 15 residues long. The germline V and J ends were trimmed by 2 bases and 6 bases, with 13 bases remaining between them. Germline V CDR1 and CDR2: LNHDA, SQIVND (reference sequence). The DNA of the CDR3 is TGTGCCAGTAGTATAAACCGATGGACAGATGAAAAACTGTTTTTT. Translation: CASSINRWTDEKLFF.

The chain links TRBV7-2 to TRBJ2-1; TRBD2 aligns across 8 bases. V was pared by 1 base and J by 6 bases, with 5 bases of the junction left unmatched. This CDR3 spans 15 amino acids. Germline CDR1 SGHTA, CDR2 FQGNSA. CDR3 coding DNA: TGTGCCAGCAGCTTAGAGGGACTAGGTGTCAATGAGCAGTTCTTC. It yields the protein CASSLEGLGVNEQFF.

The chain employs TRBV11-2 and TRBJ2-7, with 12 positions matching TRBD2. V lost 0 bases, J lost 3 bases, and 3 bases stayed unmatched. Per the germline V gene, CDR1 is SGHAT and CDR2 is FQNNGV. The CDR3 has 16 residues. The CDR3 loop is CASSLELAGGYYEQYF. CDR3 in DNA: TGTGCCAGCAGCTTAGAACTAGCGGGGGGTTACTACGAGCAGTACTTC.

In its sample, this clone was seen a few times. The chain combines TRBV27 with TRBJ2-1; weak D call: TRBD1 (5 bases). Germline V lookup: CDR1 MNHEY, CDR2 SMNVEV (reference sequence). This CDR3 has 13 residues. Deletions cut 7 bases from V and 7 bases from J, with 14 bases between. CDR3 DNA sequence: TGTGCCAGCAAGGTAACAGGATTGAATGAGCAGTTCTTC. This translates into CASKVTGLNEQFF.

The CDR3 region is CASSLGLADQETQYF. As DNA, the CDR3 is TGTGCCAGCAGTTTAGGGCTAGCGGATCAAGAGACCCAGTACTTC. The chain carries TRBV27 and TRBJ2-5, with 7 bases identical to TRBD2. CDR1 and CDR2 (germline): MNHEY, SMNVEV (reference sequence). V trimming: 2 bases; J trimming: 2 bases; junction bases outside the gene matches: 5. The CDR3 totals 15 residues.